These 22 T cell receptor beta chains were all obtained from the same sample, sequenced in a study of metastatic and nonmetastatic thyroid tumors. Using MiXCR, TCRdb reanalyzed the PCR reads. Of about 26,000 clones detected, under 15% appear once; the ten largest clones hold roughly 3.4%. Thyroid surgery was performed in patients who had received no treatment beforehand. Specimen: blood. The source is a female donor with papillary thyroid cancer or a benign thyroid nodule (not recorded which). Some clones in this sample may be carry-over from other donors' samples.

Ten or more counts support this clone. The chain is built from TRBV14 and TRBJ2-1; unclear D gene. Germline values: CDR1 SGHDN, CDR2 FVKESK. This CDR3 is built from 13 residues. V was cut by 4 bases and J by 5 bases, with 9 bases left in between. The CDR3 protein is CASSPVFNNEQFF. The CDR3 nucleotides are TGTGCCAGCAGCCCTGTCTTTAACAATGAGCAGTTCTTC.

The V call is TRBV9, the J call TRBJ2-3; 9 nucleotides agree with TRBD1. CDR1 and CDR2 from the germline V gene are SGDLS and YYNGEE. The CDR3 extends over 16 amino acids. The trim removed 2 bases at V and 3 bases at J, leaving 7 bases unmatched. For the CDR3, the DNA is TGTGCCAGCAGCGTTATACAGGGGGCGCGGACAGATACGCAGTATTTT. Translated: CASSVIQGARTDTQYF.

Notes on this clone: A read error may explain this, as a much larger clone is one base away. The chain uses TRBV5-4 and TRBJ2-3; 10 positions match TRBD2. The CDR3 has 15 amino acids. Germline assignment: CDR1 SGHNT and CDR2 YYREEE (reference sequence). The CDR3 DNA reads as TGTGCCAGCAGCCCCGGACTAGCGGCAACAGATACGCTGTATTTT. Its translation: CASSPGLAATDTLYF.

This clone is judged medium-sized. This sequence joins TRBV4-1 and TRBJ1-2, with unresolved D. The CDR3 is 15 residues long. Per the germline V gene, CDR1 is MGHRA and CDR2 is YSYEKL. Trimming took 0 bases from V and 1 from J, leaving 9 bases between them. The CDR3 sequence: CASSQDWEDNYGYTF. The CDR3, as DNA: TGCGCCAGCAGCCAAGACTGGGAGGATAACTATGGCTACACCTTC.

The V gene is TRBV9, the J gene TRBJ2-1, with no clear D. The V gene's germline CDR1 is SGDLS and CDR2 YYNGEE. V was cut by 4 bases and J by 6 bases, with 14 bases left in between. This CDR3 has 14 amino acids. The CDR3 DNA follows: TGTGCCAGCAGCTGGATAGACCTTGGCAATGAGCAGTTCTTC. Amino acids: CASSWIDLGNEQFF.

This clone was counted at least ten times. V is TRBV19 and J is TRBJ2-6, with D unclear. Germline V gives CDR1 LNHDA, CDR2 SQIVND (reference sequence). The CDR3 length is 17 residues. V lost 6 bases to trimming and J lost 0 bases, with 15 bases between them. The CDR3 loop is CASSKYHRTSGANVLTF. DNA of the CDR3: TGTGCCAGTAGCAAGTATCATAGGACCTCTGGGGCCAACGTCCTGACTTTC. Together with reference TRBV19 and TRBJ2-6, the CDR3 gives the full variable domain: DGGITQSPKYLFRKEGQNVTLSCEQNLNHDAMYWYRQDPGQGLRLIYYSQIVNDFQKGDIAEGYSVSREKKESFPLTVTSAQKNPTAFYLCASSKYHRTSGANVLTFGAGSRLTVL.

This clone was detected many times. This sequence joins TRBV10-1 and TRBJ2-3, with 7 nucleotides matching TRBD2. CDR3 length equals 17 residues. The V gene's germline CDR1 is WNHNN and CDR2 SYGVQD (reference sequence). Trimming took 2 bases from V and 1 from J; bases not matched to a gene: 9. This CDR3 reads CASSERREALGTDTQYF. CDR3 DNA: TGCGCCAGCAGTGAGCGCCGGGAGGCCCTCGGCACAGATACGCAGTATTTT.

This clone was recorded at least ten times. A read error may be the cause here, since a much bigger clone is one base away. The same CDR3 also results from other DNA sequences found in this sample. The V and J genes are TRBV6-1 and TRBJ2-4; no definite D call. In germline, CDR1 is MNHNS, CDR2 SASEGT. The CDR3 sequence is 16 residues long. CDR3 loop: CASSESPDGSKNIQYF. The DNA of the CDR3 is TGCGCCAGCAGTGAATCTCCGGACGGGTCCAAAAACATTCAGTACTTC.

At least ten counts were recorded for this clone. This chain's CDR3 is CASSIGLRDTQYF. CDR3 in DNA: TGTGCCAGTAGTATAGGCCTACGAGATACGCAGTATTTT. This chain uses TRBV19 with TRBJ2-3; the D is unclear. The CDR3 covers 13 residues. The germline V gene encodes CDR1 LNHDA and CDR2 SQIVND (reference sequence). The ends were cut back, 1 base at V and 5 bases at J, with 7 bases in the middle.

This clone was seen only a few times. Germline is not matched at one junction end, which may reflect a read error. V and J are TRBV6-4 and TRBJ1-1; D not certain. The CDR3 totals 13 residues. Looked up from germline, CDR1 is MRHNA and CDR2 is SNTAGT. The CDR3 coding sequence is TGTGCCAGCACCTCCGGGTTTAGCACTGAATCTTTCTTT. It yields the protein CASTSGFSTESFF.

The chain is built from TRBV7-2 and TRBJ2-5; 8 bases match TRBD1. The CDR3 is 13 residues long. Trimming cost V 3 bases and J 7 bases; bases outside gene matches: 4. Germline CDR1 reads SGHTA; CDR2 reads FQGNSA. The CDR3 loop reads CASSFGQGRTQYF. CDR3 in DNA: TGTGCCAGCAGCTTTGGACAGGGCCGGACCCAGTACTTC.

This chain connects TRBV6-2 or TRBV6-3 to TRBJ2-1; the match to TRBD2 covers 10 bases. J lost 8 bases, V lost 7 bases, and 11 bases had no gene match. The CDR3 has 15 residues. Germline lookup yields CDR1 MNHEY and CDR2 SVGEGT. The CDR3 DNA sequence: TGTGCCAGCACCCTAACTAGCGGGGCCTCCGATGAGCAGTTCTTC. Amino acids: CASTLTSGASDEQFF.

The CDR3 reads CASTNRYRVFYEQYF. CDR3 nucleotide sequence: TGTGCCAGCACCAACCGGTACAGGGTCTTCTACGAGCAGTACTTC. The chain has TRBV6-1 and TRBJ2-7; tentatively, D is TRBD1 (6 bases). CDR1 and CDR2 (germline): MNHNS, SASEGT. The CDR3 consists of 15 residues. With 7 bases removed from V and 3 bases from J, the gap between germline ends came to 19 bases.

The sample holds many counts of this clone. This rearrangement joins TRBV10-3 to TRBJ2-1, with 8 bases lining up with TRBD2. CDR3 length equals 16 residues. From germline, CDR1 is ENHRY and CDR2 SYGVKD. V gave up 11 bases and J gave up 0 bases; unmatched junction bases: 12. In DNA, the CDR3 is TGTGCCCCAATCCTCACTAGCGGAAGCTCCTACAATGAGCAGTTCTTC. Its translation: CAPILTSGSSYNEQFF.

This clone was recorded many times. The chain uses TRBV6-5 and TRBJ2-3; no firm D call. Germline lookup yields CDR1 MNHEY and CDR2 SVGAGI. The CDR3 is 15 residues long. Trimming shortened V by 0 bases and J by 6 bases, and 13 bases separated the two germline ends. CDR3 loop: CASSYSTTWRDTQYF. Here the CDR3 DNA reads TGTGCCAGCAGTTACTCGACAACCTGGCGGGATACGCAGTATTTT.

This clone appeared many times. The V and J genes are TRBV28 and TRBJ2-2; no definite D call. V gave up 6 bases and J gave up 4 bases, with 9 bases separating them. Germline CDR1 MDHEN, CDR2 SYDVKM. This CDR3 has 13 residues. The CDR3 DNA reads TGTGCCAGCAGCCCCCCAGGCACCGGGGAGCTGTTTTTT. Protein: CASSPPGTGELFF. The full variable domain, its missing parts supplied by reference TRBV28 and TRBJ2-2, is DVKVTQSSRYLVKRTGEKVFLECVQDMDHENMFWYRQDPGLGLRLIYFSYDVKMKEKGDIPEGYSVSREKKERFSLILESASTNQTSMYLCASSPPGTGELFFGEGSRLTVL.

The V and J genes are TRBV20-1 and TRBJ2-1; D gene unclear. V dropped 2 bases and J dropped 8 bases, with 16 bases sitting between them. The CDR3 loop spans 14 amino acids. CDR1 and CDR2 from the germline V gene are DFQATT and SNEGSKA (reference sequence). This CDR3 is CSARLGSLVDEQFF. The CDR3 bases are TGCAGTGCTAGACTAGGTTCTTTGGTTGATGAGCAGTTCTTC.

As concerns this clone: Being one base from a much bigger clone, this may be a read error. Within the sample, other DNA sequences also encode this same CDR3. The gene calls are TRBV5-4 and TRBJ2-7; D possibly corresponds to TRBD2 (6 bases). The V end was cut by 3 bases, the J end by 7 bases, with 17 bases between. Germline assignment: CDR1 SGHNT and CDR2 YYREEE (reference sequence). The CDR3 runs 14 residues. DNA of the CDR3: TGTGCCAGCAGCTGGGCAGGGACTCCTCTGGAGCAGTACTTC. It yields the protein CASSWAGTPLEQYF.

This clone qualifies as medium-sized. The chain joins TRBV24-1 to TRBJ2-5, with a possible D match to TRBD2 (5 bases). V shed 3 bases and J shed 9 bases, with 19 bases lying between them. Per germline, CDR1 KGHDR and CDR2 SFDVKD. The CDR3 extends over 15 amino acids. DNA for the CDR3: TGTGCCACCAGTGATAACTTGGACTCAATCGGGGCCCAGTACTTC. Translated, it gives CATSDNLDSIGAQYF.

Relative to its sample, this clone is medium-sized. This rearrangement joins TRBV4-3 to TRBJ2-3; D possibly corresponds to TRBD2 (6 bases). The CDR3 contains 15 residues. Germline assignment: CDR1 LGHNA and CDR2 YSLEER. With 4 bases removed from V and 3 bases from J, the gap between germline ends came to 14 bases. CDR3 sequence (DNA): TGCGCCAGCAGCCCCTCGGCGGGATCTACAGATACGCAGTATTTT. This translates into CASSPSAGSTDTQYF.

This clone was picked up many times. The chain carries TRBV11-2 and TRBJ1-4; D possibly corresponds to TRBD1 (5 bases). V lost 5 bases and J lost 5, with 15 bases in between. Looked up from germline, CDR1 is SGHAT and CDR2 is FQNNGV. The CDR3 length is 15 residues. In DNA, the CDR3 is TGTGCCAGCAGCCCGGGGACTCTTCGGAATGAAAAACTGTTTTTT. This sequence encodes CASSPGTLRNEKLFF.

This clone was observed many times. CDR3 protein: CASSSTGGKAGELFF. The DNA of the CDR3 is TGTGCCAGTAGTTCAACAGGGGGAAAAGCCGGGGAGCTGTTTTTT. The chain joins TRBV19 to TRBJ2-2; 8 bases match TRBD1. CDR1 is LNHDA and CDR2 is SQIVND in the germline V gene (reference sequence). The ends lost 5 bases at V and 6 bases at J; junction bases unmatched: 8. The CDR3 is made up of 15 amino acids. The entire variable domain, with the rest obtained from reference TRBV19 and TRBJ2-2, is as follows: DGGITQSPKYLFRKEGQNVTLSCEQNLNHDAMYWYRQDPGQGLRLIYYSQIVNDFQKGDIAEGYSVSREKKESFPLTVTSAQKNPTAFYLCASSSTGGKAGELFFGEGSRLTVL.